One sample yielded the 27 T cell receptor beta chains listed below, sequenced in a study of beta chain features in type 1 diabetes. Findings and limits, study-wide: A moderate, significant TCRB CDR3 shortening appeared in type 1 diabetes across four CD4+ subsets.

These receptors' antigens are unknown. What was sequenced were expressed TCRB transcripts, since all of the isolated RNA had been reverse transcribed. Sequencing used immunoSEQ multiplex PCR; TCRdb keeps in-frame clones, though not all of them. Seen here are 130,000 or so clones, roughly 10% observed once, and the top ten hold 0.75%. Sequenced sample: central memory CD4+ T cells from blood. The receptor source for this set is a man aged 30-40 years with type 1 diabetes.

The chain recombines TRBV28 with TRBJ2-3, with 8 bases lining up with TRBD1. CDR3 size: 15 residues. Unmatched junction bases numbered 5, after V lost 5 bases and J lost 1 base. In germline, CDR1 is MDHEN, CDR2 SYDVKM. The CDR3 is CASSVPGQGTDTQYF. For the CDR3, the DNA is TGTGCCAGCAGTGTTCCGGGACAGGGCACAGATACGCAGTATTTT.

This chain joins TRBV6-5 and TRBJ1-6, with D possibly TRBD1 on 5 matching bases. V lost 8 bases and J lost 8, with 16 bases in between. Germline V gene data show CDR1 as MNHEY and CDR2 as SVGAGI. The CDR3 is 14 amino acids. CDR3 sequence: CASGGWTDHSPLHF. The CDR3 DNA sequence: TGTGCCAGCGGGGGGTGGACGGACCATTCACCCCTCCACTTT.

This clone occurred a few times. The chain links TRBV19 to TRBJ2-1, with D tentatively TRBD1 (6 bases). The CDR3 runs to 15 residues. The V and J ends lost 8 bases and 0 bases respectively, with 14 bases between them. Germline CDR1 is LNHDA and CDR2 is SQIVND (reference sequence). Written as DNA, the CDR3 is TGTGCCAGTGATGACAGGAGGAGCTCCTACAATGAGCAGTTCTTC. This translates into CASDDRRSSYNEQFF.

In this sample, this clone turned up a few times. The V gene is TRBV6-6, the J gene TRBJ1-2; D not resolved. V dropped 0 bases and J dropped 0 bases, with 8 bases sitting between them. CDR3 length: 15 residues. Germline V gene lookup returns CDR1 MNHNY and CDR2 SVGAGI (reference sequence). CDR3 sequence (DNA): TGTGCCAGCAGTTACTCGATCGGGGCTAACTATGGCTACACCTTC. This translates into CASSYSIGANYGYTF.

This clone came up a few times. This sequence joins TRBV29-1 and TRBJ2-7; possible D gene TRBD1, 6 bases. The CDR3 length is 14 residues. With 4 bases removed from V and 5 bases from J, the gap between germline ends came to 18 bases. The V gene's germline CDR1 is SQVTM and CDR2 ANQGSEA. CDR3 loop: CSVGTAPSVNEQYF. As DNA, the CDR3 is TGCAGCGTTGGGACAGCTCCCTCTGTGAACGAGCAGTACTTC.

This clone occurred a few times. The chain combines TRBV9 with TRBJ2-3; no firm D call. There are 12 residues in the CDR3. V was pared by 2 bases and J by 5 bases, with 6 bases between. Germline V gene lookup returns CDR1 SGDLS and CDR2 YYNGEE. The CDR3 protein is CASSVDLDTQYF. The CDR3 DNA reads TGTGCCAGCAGCGTTGACTTAGATACGCAGTATTTT.

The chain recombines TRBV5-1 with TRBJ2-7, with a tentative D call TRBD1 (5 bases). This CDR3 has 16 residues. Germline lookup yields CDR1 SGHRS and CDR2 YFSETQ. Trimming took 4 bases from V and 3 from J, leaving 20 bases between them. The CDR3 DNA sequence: TGCGCCAGCAGCCGAGAAGTCCCAGGGTTGGGCTACGAGCAGTACTTC. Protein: CASSREVPGLGYEQYF. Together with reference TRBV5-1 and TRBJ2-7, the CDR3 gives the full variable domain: KAGVTQTPRYLIKTRGQQVTLSCSPISGHRSVSWYQQTPGQGLQFLFEYFSETQRNKGNFPGRFSGRQFSNSRSEMNVSTLELGDSALYLCASSREVPGLGYEQYFGPGTRLTVT.

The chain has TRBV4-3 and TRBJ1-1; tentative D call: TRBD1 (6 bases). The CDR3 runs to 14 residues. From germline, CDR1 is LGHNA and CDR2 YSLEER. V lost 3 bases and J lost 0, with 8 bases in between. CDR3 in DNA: TGCGCCAGCAGCCACAGGGGTATGAACACTGAAGCTTTCTTT. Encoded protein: CASSHRGMNTEAFF.

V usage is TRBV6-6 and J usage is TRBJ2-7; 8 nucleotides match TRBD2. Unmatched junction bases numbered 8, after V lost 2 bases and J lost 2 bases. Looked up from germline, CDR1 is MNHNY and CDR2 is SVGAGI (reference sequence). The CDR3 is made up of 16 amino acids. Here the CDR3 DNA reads TGTGCCAGCAGTTACGAGGCGCTAGCGGGTCCCTACGAGCAGTACTTC. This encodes CASSYEALAGPYEQYF.

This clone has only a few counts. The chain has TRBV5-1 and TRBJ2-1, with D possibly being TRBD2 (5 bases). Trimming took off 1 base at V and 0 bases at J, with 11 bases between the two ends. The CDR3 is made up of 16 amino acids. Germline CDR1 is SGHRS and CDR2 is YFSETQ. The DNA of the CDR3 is TGCGCCAGCAGCTTGCGAAGCGGTATCTCCTACAATGAGCAGTTCTTC. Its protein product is CASSLRSGISYNEQFF.

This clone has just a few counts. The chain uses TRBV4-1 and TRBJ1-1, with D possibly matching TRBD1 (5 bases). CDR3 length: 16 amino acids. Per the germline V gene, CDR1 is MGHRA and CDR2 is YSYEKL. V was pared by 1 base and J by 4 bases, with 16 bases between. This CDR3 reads CASSQAPAGLGTEAFF. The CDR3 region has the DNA TGCGCCAGCAGCCAAGCCCCCGCAGGGCTCGGCACTGAAGCTTTCTTT.

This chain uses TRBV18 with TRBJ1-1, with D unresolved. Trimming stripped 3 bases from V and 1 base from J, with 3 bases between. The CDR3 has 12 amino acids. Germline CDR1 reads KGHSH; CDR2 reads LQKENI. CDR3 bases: TGTGCCAGCTCACCCTCGAACACTGAAGCTTTCTTT. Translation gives CASSPSNTEAFF.

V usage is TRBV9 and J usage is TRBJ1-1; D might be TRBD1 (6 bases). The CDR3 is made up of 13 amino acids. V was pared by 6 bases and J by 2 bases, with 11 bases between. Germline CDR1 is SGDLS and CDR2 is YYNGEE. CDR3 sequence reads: CASNRDQNTEAFF. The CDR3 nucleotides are TGTGCCAGCAACAGGGACCAAAACACTGAAGCTTTCTTT. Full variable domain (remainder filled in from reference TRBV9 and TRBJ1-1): DSGVTQTPKHLITATGQRVTLRCSPRSGDLSVYWYQQSLDQGLQFLIQYYNGEERAKGNILERFSAQQFPDLHSELNLSSLELGDSALYFCASNRDQNTEAFFGQGTRLTVV.

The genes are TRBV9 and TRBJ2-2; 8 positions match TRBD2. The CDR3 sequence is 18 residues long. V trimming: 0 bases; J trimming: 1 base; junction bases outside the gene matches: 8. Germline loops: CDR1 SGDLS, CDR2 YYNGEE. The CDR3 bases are TGTGCCAGCAGCGTAGCCGCGGCCAGCGGGGGGAACACCGGGGAGCTGTTTTTT. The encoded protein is CASSVAAASGGNTGELFF. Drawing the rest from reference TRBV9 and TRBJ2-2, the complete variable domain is DSGVTQTPKHLITATGQRVTLRCSPRSGDLSVYWYQQSLDQGLQFLIQYYNGEERAKGNILERFSAQQFPDLHSELNLSSLELGDSALYFCASSVAAASGGNTGELFFGEGSRLTVL.

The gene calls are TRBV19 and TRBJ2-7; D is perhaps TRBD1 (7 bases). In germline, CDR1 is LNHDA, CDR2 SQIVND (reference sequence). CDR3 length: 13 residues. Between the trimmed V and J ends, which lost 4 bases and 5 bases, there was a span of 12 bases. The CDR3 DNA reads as TGTGCCAGTAGTACAGGGGGGTCCGACGAGCAGTACTTC. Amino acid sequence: CASSTGGSDEQYF.

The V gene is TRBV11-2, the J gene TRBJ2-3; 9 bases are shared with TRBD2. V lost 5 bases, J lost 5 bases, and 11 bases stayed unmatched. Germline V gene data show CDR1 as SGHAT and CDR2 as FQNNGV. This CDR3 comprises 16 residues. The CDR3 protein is CASSAWEAGGVDTQYF. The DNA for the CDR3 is TGTGCCAGCAGCGCCTGGGAAGCGGGGGGAGTAGATACGCAGTATTTT. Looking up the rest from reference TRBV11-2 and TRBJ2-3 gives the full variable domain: EAGVAQSPRYKIIEKRQSVAFWCNPISGHATLYWYQQILGQGPKLLIQFQNNGVVDDSQLPKDRFSAERLKGVDSTLKIQPAKLEDSAVYLCASSAWEAGGVDTQYFGPGTRLTVL.

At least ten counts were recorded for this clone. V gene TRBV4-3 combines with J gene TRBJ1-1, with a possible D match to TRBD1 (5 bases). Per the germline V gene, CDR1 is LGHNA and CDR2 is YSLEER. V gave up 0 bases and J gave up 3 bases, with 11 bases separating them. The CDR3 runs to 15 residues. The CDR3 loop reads CASSQDGKGDTEAFF. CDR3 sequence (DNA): TGCGCCAGCAGCCAAGATGGCAAAGGGGACACTGAAGCTTTCTTT.

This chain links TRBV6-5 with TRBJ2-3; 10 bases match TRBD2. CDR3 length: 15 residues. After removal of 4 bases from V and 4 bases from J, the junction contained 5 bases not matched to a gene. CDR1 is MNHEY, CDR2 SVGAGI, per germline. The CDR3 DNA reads TGTGCCAGCAGTTTGAGCGGGGGGGGGCCAGATACGCAGTATTTT. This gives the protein CASSLSGGGPDTQYF.

CDR3 DNA sequence: TGTGCCAGCAGCCGGACAGGGAGGGGCGATGAGCAGTTCTTC. It is translated as CASSRTGRGDEQFF. J is TRBJ2-1 and V is TRBV7-2, with D perhaps TRBD1 (8 bases). V was cut by 5 bases and J by 8 bases, with 16 bases left in between. CDR1 is SGHTA, CDR2 FQGNSA, per germline. The CDR3 covers 14 residues.

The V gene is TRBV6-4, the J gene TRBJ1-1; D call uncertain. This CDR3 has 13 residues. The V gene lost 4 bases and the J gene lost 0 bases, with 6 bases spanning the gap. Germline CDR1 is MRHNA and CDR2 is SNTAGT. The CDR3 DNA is TGTGCCAGCAGTGTATCCGTGAACACTGAAGCTTTCTTT. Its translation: CASSVSVNTEAFF.

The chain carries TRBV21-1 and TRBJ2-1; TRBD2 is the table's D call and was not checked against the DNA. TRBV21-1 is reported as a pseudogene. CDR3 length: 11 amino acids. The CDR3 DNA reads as TGTGCCCGCCTGGGGGGAAATGAGCAGTTCTTC. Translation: CARLGGNEQFF.

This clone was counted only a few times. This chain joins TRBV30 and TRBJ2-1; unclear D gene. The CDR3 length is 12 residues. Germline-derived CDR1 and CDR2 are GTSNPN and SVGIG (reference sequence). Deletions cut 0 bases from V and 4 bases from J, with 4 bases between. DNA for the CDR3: TGTGCCTGGAGTGTGGCATACAATGAGCAGTTCTTC. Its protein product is CAWSVAYNEQFF.

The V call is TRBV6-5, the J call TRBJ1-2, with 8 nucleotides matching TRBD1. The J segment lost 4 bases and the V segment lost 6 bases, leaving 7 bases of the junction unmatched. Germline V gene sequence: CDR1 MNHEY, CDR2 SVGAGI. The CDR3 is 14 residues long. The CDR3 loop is CASSPGQETYGYTF. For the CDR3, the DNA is TGTGCCAGCAGCCCGGGACAGGAAACCTATGGCTACACCTTC.

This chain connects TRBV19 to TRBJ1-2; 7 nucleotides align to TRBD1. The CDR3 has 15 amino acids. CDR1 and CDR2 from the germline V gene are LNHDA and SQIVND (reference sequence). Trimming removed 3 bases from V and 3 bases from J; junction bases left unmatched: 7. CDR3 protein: CASSMSRGLYYGYTF. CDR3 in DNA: TGTGCCAGTAGTATGTCAAGGGGGCTGTACTATGGCTACACCTTC.

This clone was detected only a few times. The CDR3 region is CASSPPQSNTEAFF. Written as DNA, the CDR3 is TGTGCCAGCTCACCGCCACAATCGAACACTGAAGCTTTCTTT. This chain links TRBV18 with TRBJ1-1; D call uncertain. Trimming took off 3 bases at V and 1 base at J, with 9 bases between the two ends. CDR3 length: 14 amino acids. Germline V gives CDR1 KGHSH, CDR2 LQKENI.

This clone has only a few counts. The CDR3 region has the DNA TGTGCCAGCATCCTACGGGACACTAGGGGCTACACCTTC. Its protein is CASILRDTRGYTF. The rearrangement joins TRBV7-2 to TRBJ1-2; D might be TRBD1 (6 bases). V shed 7 bases and J shed 8 bases, with 17 bases lying between them. Germline V gene lookup returns CDR1 SGHTA and CDR2 FQGNSA. This CDR3 has 13 amino acids.

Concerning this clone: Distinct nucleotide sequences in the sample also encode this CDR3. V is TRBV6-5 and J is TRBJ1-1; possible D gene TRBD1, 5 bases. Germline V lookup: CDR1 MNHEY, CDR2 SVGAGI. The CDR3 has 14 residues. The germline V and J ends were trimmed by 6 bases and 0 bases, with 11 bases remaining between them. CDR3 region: CASSYDSLNTEAFF. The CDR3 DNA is TGTGCCAGCAGCTATGACAGCCTGAACACTGAAGCTTTCTTT.